These 21 T cell receptor beta chains came from one sample sequenced in a study of blood T cell repertoires in COVID-19. The method was immunoSEQ multiplex PCR; TCRdb's version includes in-frame clones alone and lacks a portion of them. The data show around 270,000 clones, with approximately 90% seen just once and about 4.2% held by the top ten. The sequenced sample was peripheral blood. The receptors were gathered from a man aged 35-49 years with acute or convalescent COVID-19.

This rearrangement joins TRBV7-6 to TRBJ2-1; D may be TRBD2 (5 bases). V was cut by 8 bases and J by 8 bases, with 16 bases left in between. Germline loops: CDR1 SGHVS, CDR2 FNYEAQ. The CDR3 runs to 13 residues. The CDR3 loop is CASGGLPGDEQFF. The CDR3 DNA reads as TGTGCCAGCGGAGGCCTTCCCGGGGATGAGCAGTTCTTC.

The chain recombines TRBV14 with TRBJ1-1; no firm D call. V lost 10 bases and J 5 bases, leaving 20 bases between the germline ends. Germline loops: CDR1 SGHDN, CDR2 FVKESK. CDR3 length: 14 amino acids. CDR3 coding DNA: TGTGCCACCCTCCGCCTGTCGGGAGGTACTGAAGCTTTCTTT. Translation: CATLRLSGGTEAFF.

V and J are TRBV15 and TRBJ1-6; D gene ambiguous. V lost 0 bases to trimming and J lost 9 bases, with 12 bases between them. Germline assignment: CDR1 LNHNV and CDR2 YYDKDF (reference sequence). The length of the CDR3 is 15 residues. The CDR3 is CATSRDPGNLSPLHF. The CDR3 nucleotides are TGTGCCACCAGCAGAGATCCCGGGAACCTTTCACCCCTCCACTTT.

V and J are TRBV2 and TRBJ2-1; 14 nucleotides match TRBD2. The CDR3 totals 14 residues. The V segment lost 8 bases and the J segment 12 bases; nucleotides outside the gene matches: 9. Germline lookup yields CDR1 SNHLY and CDR2 FYNNEI. The CDR3, as DNA: TGTGCCAGCGGGACTAGCGGGGGACCCAGTGGGCAGTTCTTC. It translates to CASGTSGGPSGQFF.

J is TRBJ1-2 and V is TRBV15; a possible D gene is TRBD1 (6 bases). This CDR3 is 12 amino acids long. With 5 bases removed from V and 6 bases from J, the gap between germline ends came to 10 bases. Germline V gene sequence: CDR1 LNHNV, CDR2 YYDKDF (reference sequence). Here the CDR3 DNA reads TGTGCCACCAGCGGCAGGGGCCATGGCTACACCTTC. This codes for CATSGRGHGYTF.

The gene calls are TRBV12-3 or TRBV12-4 and TRBJ2-3; 7 bases line up with TRBD1. This CDR3 is built from 13 residues. V dropped 8 bases and J dropped 5; count of bases not matched to a gene: 7. CDR3 DNA sequence: TGTGCCAGCGGCCTCGCAGGGGGAGATACGCAGTATTTT. Translation gives CASGLAGGDTQYF.

The chain links TRBV2 to TRBJ1-2, with 7 nucleotides matching TRBD1. The J segment lost 8 bases and the V segment lost 4 bases, leaving 13 bases of the junction unmatched. This CDR3 has 15 amino acids. In germline, CDR1 is SNHLY, CDR2 FYNNEI. The CDR3 sequence is CASSARWDSQGGYTF. For the CDR3, the DNA is TGTGCCAGCAGTGCAAGATGGGACAGCCAAGGGGGCTACACCTTC.

V is TRBV14 and J is TRBJ2-3; D remains unclear. The CDR3 covers 14 residues. V was clipped by 1 base and J by 1 base, with 6 bases between them. Germline V gene data show CDR1 as SGHDN and CDR2 as FVKESK. The DNA for the CDR3 is TGTGCCAGCAGCCAAGTGCAGGGCACAGATACGCAGTATTTT. Translation gives CASSQVQGTDTQYF.

V and J are TRBV5-6 and TRBJ1-1; 8 bases fit TRBD1. There are 13 residues in the CDR3. The trim removed 0 bases at V and 10 bases at J, leaving 5 bases unmatched. Germline V lookup: CDR1 SGHDT, CDR2 YYEEEE. CDR3 nucleotides: TGTGCCAGCAGCTTGGGCCAGGGGGCAGGAGCTTTCTTT. Protein product: CASSLGQGAGAFF.

The chain links TRBV5-8 to TRBJ1-1; no reliable D call. The CDR3 loop spans 14 amino acids. CDR1 is SGHTS and CDR2 is YDEGEE in the germline V gene. Trimming cost V 4 bases and J 0 bases, with 10 bases left between them. The CDR3 DNA sequence: TGTGCCAGCAGCAGCGGGATAATGAACACTGAAGCTTTCTTT. Protein product: CASSSGIMNTEAFF.

V and J are TRBV11-3 and TRBJ2-3; 9 bases are a match to TRBD1. The CDR3 totals 15 residues. The J segment lost 5 bases and the V segment lost 5 bases, leaving 8 bases of the junction unmatched. From germline, CDR1 is SGHNT and CDR2 YENEEA. The CDR3 loop reads CASSPGQGRGDTQYF. The DNA of the CDR3 is TGTGCCAGCAGCCCAGGACAGGGGAGGGGAGATACGCAGTATTTT.

The rearrangement joins TRBV11-2 to TRBJ2-7; D unresolved. Trimming cost V 5 bases and J 1 base, with 12 bases left between them. The CDR3 totals 14 residues. CDR1 and CDR2 from the germline V gene are SGHAT and FQNNGV. The CDR3 is CASSIVDTSYEQYF. The CDR3 coding sequence is TGTGCCAGCAGCATAGTCGACACGTCCTACGAGCAGTACTTC.

The J gene is TRBJ1-1, the V gene TRBV20-1, with no clear D. This CDR3 is 11 amino acids long. The germline CDR1 and CDR2 sequences are DFQATT and SNEGSKA (reference sequence). The V end was cut by 3 bases, the J end by 7 bases, with 9 bases between. The CDR3 coding sequence is TGCAGTGCTAGCGCCGAGATTGAAGCTTTCTTT. This gives the protein CSASAEIEAFF.

The chain uses TRBV19 and TRBJ1-3; D perhaps matches TRBD1 (6 bases). The germline V gene encodes CDR1 LNHDA and CDR2 SQIVND (reference sequence). This CDR3 comprises 16 residues. Trimming removed 5 bases at V and 1 base at J, with 15 bases between. The CDR3 spells CASSSHRDLSGNTIYF. The CDR3 DNA reads TGTGCCAGTAGTTCCCACAGGGACCTATCTGGAAACACCATATATTTT.

The rearrangement links TRBV28 to TRBJ1-5; maybe TRBD1 (5 bases). The CDR3 totals 14 residues. The germline CDR1 and CDR2 sequences are MDHEN and SYDVKM. V was pared by 3 bases and J by 5 bases, with 11 bases between. The CDR3 region is CASSFDQGDQPQHF. CDR3 DNA sequence: TGTGCCAGCAGTTTCGACCAAGGGGATCAGCCCCAGCATTTT.

V is TRBV5-1 and J is TRBJ2-5; weak D call: TRBD2 (6 bases). Trimming pared 2 bases from V and 5 bases from J, leaving 13 bases between. Germline V CDR1 and CDR2: SGHRS, YFSETQ. The CDR3 has 14 amino acids. The CDR3 nucleotides read TGCGCCAGCAGCTTCGGGACTTTCGGGGAGACCCAGTACTTC. Amino acids: CASSFGTFGETQYF.

The chain links TRBV7-8 to TRBJ2-2; D not resolved. Looked up from germline, CDR1 is SGHVS and CDR2 is FQNEAQ. There are 15 residues in the CDR3. The V end lost 6 bases, the J end lost 0 bases, and 11 bases lay between the germline ends. The CDR3 is CASRGSPANTGELFF. CDR3 nucleotides: TGTGCCAGCAGGGGTAGCCCCGCGAACACCGGGGAGCTGTTTTTT.

V is TRBV24-1 and J is TRBJ1-4, with 10 bases identical to TRBD1. V trimming: 7 bases; J trimming: 15 bases; junction bases outside the gene matches: 7. The CDR3 has 12 amino acids. Germline CDR1 KGHDR, CDR2 SFDVKD. For the CDR3, the DNA is TGTGCCACCAGGGACAGGGGGAAAAAGGTGTTTTTT. This sequence encodes CATRDRGKKVFF.

This chain joins TRBV4-2 and TRBJ2-4; D might be TRBD1 (5 bases). Between the trimmed V and J ends, which lost 1 base and 8 bases, there was a span of 18 bases. The CDR3 contains 16 residues. Looked up from germline, CDR1 is LGHNA and CDR2 is YNFKEQ. The CDR3 bases are TGTGCCAGCAGCCAAGGGGGCGCAGGGCCTGGGGACATTCAGTACTTC. Translating gives CASSQGGAGPGDIQYF.

The J gene is TRBJ1-2, the V gene TRBV12-3 or TRBV12-4; tentative D call: TRBD1 (5 bases). The CDR3 is 13 amino acids. With 3 bases removed from V and 8 bases from J, the gap between germline ends came to 13 bases. In DNA, the CDR3 is TGTGCCAGCAGTTTCGGTTCAGGGATCGGCTACACCTTC. It yields the protein CASSFGSGIGYTF.

V and J are TRBV10-3 and TRBJ2-3; TRBD2 matches at 8 bases. In germline, CDR1 is ENHRY, CDR2 SYGVKD. Trimming cost V 7 bases and J 1 base; bases outside gene matches: 4. The CDR3 covers 14 residues. In DNA, the CDR3 is TGTGCCATCACCCCGGGAGGGGGCACAGATACGCAGTATTTT. Translation gives CAITPGGGTDTQYF.